One and the same sample provided the 18 T cell receptor beta chains below, sequenced in a study of CXCR3-negative and CXCR3-positive naive CD8 T cells. In preparing the TRB cDNA libraries, 5' RACE with UMI labels was used. From the 5' RACE reads, TCRdb lists one entry per CDR3 protein and no DNA. Seen in this sample are 4,500 to 6,500 distinct CDR3 sequences; the ten most common clones hold 1.4%. For these receptors, no antigen is known. Broader study findings: In CXCR3-positive naive cells, the TRB CDR3s were more hydrophobic than in CXCR3-negative naive cells.

The specimen sequenced was naive CXCR3+ CD8+ T cells from blood. Documented subset: CD45RO-CCR7+CD27+CD95- naive CD8+ T cells expressing CXCR3 (TNR3+). The receptors stem from a human donor in good health. Some clones in this sample may be carry-over from other donors' samples.

Its frequency marks this clonotype as medium-sized. The chain carries TRBV29-1 and TRBJ2-7; TCRdb calls TRBD1, which cannot be checked without DNA. From germline, CDR1 is SQVTM and CDR2 ANQGSEA. This CDR3 contains 12 residues. CDR3 loop: CSVGVGTYEQYF.

The chain uses TRBV2 and TRBJ2-7; without DNA, the TCRdb call of TRBD2 cannot be checked. The CDR3 has 15 amino acids. Germline-derived CDR1 and CDR2 are SNHLY and FYNNEI. This CDR3 is CASTLIIQRAYEQYF.

In terms of frequency, this clonotype is medium-sized (0.01 to 0.1%). CDR3 protein: CASSLDRGHLLAKNIQYF. V gene TRBV5-6 combines with J gene TRBJ2-4; the TRBD1 assignment by TCRdb is unverifiable without DNA. Germline V gives CDR1 SGHDT, CDR2 YYEEEE. This CDR3 comprises 18 residues.

This sequence joins TRBV5-4 and TRBJ1-1; the D call of TRBD1 rests on TCRdb alone, since no DNA is present to check it. Germline V gene sequence: CDR1 SGHNT, CDR2 YYREEE (reference sequence). CDR3 size: 15 residues. CDR3 in amino acids: CASSTSDRENTEAFF.

This clonotype is labeled medium-sized (0.01 to 0.1%) based on frequency. V and J are TRBV20-1 and TRBJ2-1; the TRBD1 assignment by TCRdb is unverifiable without DNA. The CDR3 extends over 13 amino acids. CDR1 is DFQATT, CDR2 SNEGSKA, per germline (reference sequence). CDR3 sequence reads: CSVGGRPYNEQFF.

In terms of frequency, this clonotype is medium-sized. The chain links TRBV5-1 to TRBJ1-1; there is no DNA to check the TCRdb D call of TRBD1. The length of the CDR3 is 15 residues. Germline loops: CDR1 SGHRS, CDR2 YFSETQ. This CDR3 is CASSLAGTLNTEAFF.

Its frequency marks this clonotype as medium-sized. This rearrangement joins TRBV29-1 to TRBJ2-5. Per the germline V gene, CDR1 is SQVTM and CDR2 is ANQGSEA. The CDR3 is 13 residues long. CDR3 in amino acids: CSVEGLFQETQYF.

Its frequency marks this clonotype as medium-sized. V gene TRBV27 combines with J gene TRBJ2-7. The CDR3 has 16 residues. Germline CDR1 is MNHEY and CDR2 is SMNVEV (reference sequence). The CDR3 here is CASSLGYSTERYEQYF.

The rearrangement joins TRBV2 to TRBJ1-1; TCRdb returns TRBD1, unconfirmable since there is no DNA. This CDR3 contains 13 residues. Germline CDR1 SNHLY, CDR2 FYNNEI. The CDR3 spells CASNPDRNTEAFF.

The genes are TRBV9 and TRBJ2-1; TCRdb returns TRBD2, unconfirmable since there is no DNA. The germline CDR1 and CDR2 sequences are SGDLS and YYNGEE. The CDR3 is 16 amino acids. The CDR3 is CASSPRTSGGYNEQFF.

Considering frequency, this clonotype is medium-sized. This sequence joins TRBV13 and TRBJ2-3; the TRBD1 assignment by TCRdb is unverifiable without DNA. This CDR3 has 12 amino acids. Germline assignment: CDR1 PRHDT and CDR2 FYEKMQ (reference sequence). The CDR3: CASSSQGDTQYF.

Measured by frequency, this clonotype is medium-sized (0.01 to 0.1%). The V and J genes are TRBV29-1 and TRBJ1-2. The germline gives CDR1 SQVTM, CDR2 ANQGSEA. The CDR3 contains 13 residues. CDR3 residues: CSVEGGTALGYTF.

Judged by frequency, this clonotype is medium-sized (0.01 to 0.1%). CDR3 region: CASIRLGESGANVLTF. The chain carries TRBV6-1 and TRBJ2-6. The CDR3 totals 16 residues. Germline lookup yields CDR1 MNHNS and CDR2 SASEGT.

By frequency, this clonotype is medium-sized. The chain is built from TRBV7-6 and TRBJ2-7. The CDR3 runs 12 residues. In germline, CDR1 is SGHVS, CDR2 FNYEAQ. CDR3 protein: CASSSGTYEQYF.

This chain uses TRBV29-1 with TRBJ2-1; with no DNA, the TCRdb D assignment of TRBD1 cannot be verified. CDR1 is SQVTM, CDR2 ANQGSEA, per germline. The CDR3 has 13 amino acids. CDR3 residues: CSYRQGDDNEQFF.

This chain links TRBV20-1 with TRBJ2-6. The CDR3 loop spans 18 amino acids. Germline V gene lookup returns CDR1 DFQATT and CDR2 SNEGSKA (reference sequence). CDR3: CSARDFQGQSSGANVLTF.

The rearrangement uses TRBV10-3 and TRBJ2-7. This CDR3 contains 13 residues. Germline V gene sequence: CDR1 ENHRY, CDR2 SYGVKD. CDR3 loop: CATGGISPYEQYF.

This clonotype shows up as medium-sized by frequency. The CDR3 sequence is CASNREGSSYEQYF. V and J are TRBV6-5 and TRBJ2-7; TCRdb's D call, TRBD2, is unchecked because there is no DNA. This CDR3 contains 14 residues. The germline gives CDR1 MNHEY, CDR2 SVGAGI.